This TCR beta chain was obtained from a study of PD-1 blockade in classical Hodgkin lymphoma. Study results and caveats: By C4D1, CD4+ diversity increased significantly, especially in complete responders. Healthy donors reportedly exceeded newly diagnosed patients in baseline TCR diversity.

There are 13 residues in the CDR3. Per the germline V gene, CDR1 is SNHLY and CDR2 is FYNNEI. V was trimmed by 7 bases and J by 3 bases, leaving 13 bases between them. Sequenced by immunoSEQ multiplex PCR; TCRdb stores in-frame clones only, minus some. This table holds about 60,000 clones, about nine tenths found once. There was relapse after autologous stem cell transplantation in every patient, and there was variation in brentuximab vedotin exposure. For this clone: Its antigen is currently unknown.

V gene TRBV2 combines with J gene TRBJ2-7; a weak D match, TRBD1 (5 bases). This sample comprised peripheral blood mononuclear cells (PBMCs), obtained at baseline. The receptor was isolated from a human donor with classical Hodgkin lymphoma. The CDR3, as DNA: TGTGCCAGCACAAGGACAAGTCGCTACGAGCAGTACTTC. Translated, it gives CASTRTSRYEQYF. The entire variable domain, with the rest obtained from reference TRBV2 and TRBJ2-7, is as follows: EPEVTQTPSHQVTQMGQEVILRCVPISNHLYFYWYRQILGQKVEFLVSFYNNEISEKSEIFDDQFSVERPDGSNFTLKIRSTKLEDSAMYFCASTRTSRYEQYFGPGTRLTVT.